This T cell receptor (beta chain) was identified in a study of beta chain features in type 1 diabetes. Whole-study findings and limits: There was a moderate but significant shortening of TCRB CDR3s in all four CD4+ subsets of Type 1 diabetes patients. Insertions were fewer and deletions more numerous at VDJ junctions in type 1 diabetes patients. Whether TCRB rearrangement is influenced by HLA type went unresolved here.

The sequenced template was cDNA made from the entire isolated RNA. Sequenced by immunoSEQ multiplex PCR; TCRdb stores in-frame clones only, minus some. The top ten clones hold under 0.02% of a sample with more than 300,000 clones, roughly 16% of them seen once. On this clone itself: What it recognizes is unknown.

V lost 3 bases and J lost 5, with 8 bases in between. Looked up from germline, CDR1 is DFQATT and CDR2 is SNEGSKA (reference sequence). The CDR3 has 11 amino acids. The chain links TRBV20-1 to TRBJ2-7; D is uncertain. This TCR came from a woman in her late teens or twenties in good health. The specimen sequenced was naive CD4+ T cells from blood. Written as DNA, the CDR3 is TGCAGTGCTAGGATAGTCCACGAGCAGTACTTC. Protein sequence: CSARIVHEQYF.